A selection of T cell receptor beta chains follows, all from one sample in a study of T cells after yellow fever vaccination. TCRdb re-analysed the 5' RACE reads in MiXCR, keeping a single row per CDR3 protein. The sample comprises hundreds of thousands of distinct CDR3 sequences, around 5.2% of which are singletons, and roughly 3% rests with the top ten. The source was CD4+ T cells sorted from PBMCs, collected on the day of the yellow fever booster vaccination. The receptors were gathered from a young man who received the YFV17D yellow fever vaccine. Each CDR3 is given with its conserved first and last residue. A D gene is named only where the DNA matches it firmly. Clone sizes are given selectively: once, few, many, or a class where the clone is expanded.

v_call,d_call,clone_size,j_call,cdr3_nt,cdr3_aa
TRBV11-2,TRBD2,NA,TRBJ2-2,TGTGCCAGCAGCTCCCGGGGGGGCGACACCGGGGAGCTGTTTTTT,CASSSRGGDTGELFF
TRBV4-2,NA,NA,TRBJ2-7,TGTGCCAGCAGCCAAGATCCAGGAGGCGGCTTGGGGCAAGACGAGCAGTACTTC,CASSQDPGGGLGQDEQYF
TRBV19,NA,NA,TRBJ2-7,TGTGCCAGTGGGGAGCAACACGAGCAGTACTTC,CASGEQHEQYF
TRBV7-9,NA,NA,TRBJ1-5,TGTGCCAGCAGCTTGGGATGGACAGATGATCAGCCCCAGCATTTT,CASSLGWTDDQPQHF
TRBV2,NA,NA,TRBJ2-3,TGTGCCAGCAGTGTAGGCGGGAGCACAGATACGCAGTATTTT,CASSVGGSTDTQYF
TRBV2,NA,few,TRBJ1-6,TGTGCCAGCAGTGAAGTTAGGACCTATAATTCACCCCTCCACTTT,CASSEVRTYNSPLHF
TRBV4-3,NA,NA,TRBJ2-4,TGCGCCAGCAGCCAAGATGAGAACCAGAAAAACATTCAGTACTTC,CASSQDENQKNIQYF
TRBV11-2,NA,many,TRBJ2-2,TGTGCCAGCAGCCGGAACAGTATCATGGGGGAGCTGTTTTTT,CASSRNSIMGELFF
TRBV24-1,TRBD1,few,TRBJ1-5,TGTGCCACCAGTGATGGACAGGGGGTCTCCCTTGATCAGCCCCAGCATTTT,CATSDGQGVSLDQPQHF
TRBV2,NA,few,TRBJ2-7,TGTGCCAGCAGGACCGGGCCATACGAGCAGTACTTC,CASRTGPYEQYF
TRBV5-1,TRBD2,NA,TRBJ2-5,TGCGCCAGCAGCTACTTAGCGGGGGCGTCCCAAGAGACCCAGTACTTC,CASSYLAGASQETQYF
TRBV6-5,NA,NA,TRBJ2-1,TGTGCCAGCAGTCCCCCGGCTAGCGTGGTAACGGGTCTGTTCTTC,CASSPPASVVTGLFF
TRBV2,NA,NA,TRBJ2-1,TGTGCCAGCACTTTTTGGGGGCTTGCAGAGGAGCAGTTCTTC,CASTFWGLAEEQFF
TRBV7-3,NA,NA,TRBJ2-3,TGTGCCAGCAGCTCATGGGAGCGAACAGATACGCAGTATTTT,CASSSWERTDTQYF
TRBV5-6,NA,NA,TRBJ1-1,TGTGCCAGCAGCTTGGGGCAGGGCGGGTTGCGCACTGAAGCTTTCTTT,CASSLGQGGLRTEAFF
TRBV20-1,TRBD1,few,TRBJ2-3,TGCAGTGCTCCCCTCCCCGGAAGGGGGCTGGGGAGCACAGATACGCAGTATTTT,CSAPLPGRGLGSTDTQYF
TRBV9,TRBD2,NA,TRBJ2-3,TGTGCCAGCAGCGTAGATCCCAGCGGGGTAGATACGCAGTATTTT,CASSVDPSGVDTQYF
TRBV5-1,NA,many,TRBJ1-1,TGCGCCAGCAGCATGGACGGACCGGGACGTAAAGATGGGAACACTGAAGCTTTCTTT,CASSMDGPGRKDGNTEAFF
TRBV2,NA,NA,TRBJ1-2,TGTGCCAGCAGAGTTGCCTCTGGTAGCTATGGCTACACCTTC,CASRVASGSYGYTF
TRBV2,NA,few,TRBJ2-5,TGTGCCAGCAGTCCGACAATGGAGACCCAGTACTTC,CASSPTMETQYF
TRBV5-4,NA,many,TRBJ2-3,TGCGCCAGCAGCTTAGGAGGGGCCACAGATACGCAGTATTTT,CASSLGGATDTQYF
TRBV5-1,TRBD2,few,TRBJ2-1,TGCGCCAGCAGCTTGCCCCTAGCGGGAGGCTACAATGAGCAGTTCTTC,CASSLPLAGGYNEQFF
TRBV7-2,NA,many,TRBJ1-2,TGTGCCAGCAGCTTCGAAAGGCACTATGGCTACACCTTC,CASSFERHYGYTF
TRBV5-1,NA,few,TRBJ1-4,TGCGCCAGCAGCTCTGAGGGAACTAATGAAAAACTGTTTTTT,CASSSEGTNEKLFF
TRBV5-1,NA,many,TRBJ2-5,TGCGCCAGCAGCTTCGGGGGAAAGAACCAAGAGACCCAGTACTTC,CASSFGGKNQETQYF
TRBV6-2/TRBV6-3,TRBD1,NA,TRBJ2-3,TGTGCCAGCCGCCGGCGGGACAGGGGGGCAGATACGCAGTATTTT,CASRRRDRGADTQYF